Sequencing of this TCR beta chain was carried out in a study of Ad26.COV2.S vaccination and SARS-CoV-2 variants. Clones were read by immunoSEQ multiplex PCR, and TCRdb kept only the in-frame ones, dropping some. The table shows roughly 270,000 clones, with approximately 89% occurring only once. The J segment lost 4 bases and the V segment lost 3 bases, leaving 3 bases of the junction unmatched. CDR3 size: 14 residues. The germline gives CDR1 KGHSH, CDR2 LQKENI. Treatment here: 19 received Ad26.COV2.S at low or high dose, single or two shots; 5 received placebo; per-sample allocation not given. Day 63 following the first vaccine or placebo injection was when the samples were taken.

The chain has TRBV18 and TRBJ2-3; 8 bases are a match to TRBD1. The source is a person between 18 and 60 years old who received the Ad26.COV2.S COVID-19 vaccine or a placebo. Specimen: peripheral blood, collected in a trial of Ad26.COV2.S vaccine versus placebo. CDR3 sequence: CASSPDREADTQYF. Here the CDR3 DNA reads TGTGCCAGCTCACCGGACAGGGAGGCAGATACGCAGTATTTT.